This TCR beta chain was sequenced in a study of T-cell memory formation after mild COVID-19. This CDR3 contains 15 residues. Germline assignment: CDR1 SGHRS and CDR2 YFSETQ. The V and J ends lost 2 bases and 0 bases, in that order; junction bases with no gene match: 1. One entry per CDR3 protein, called by TCRdb with MiXCR from the 5' RACE reads. The repertoire has 140,000 or so distinct CDR3 sequences, 15% to 20% of them found once; the top ten carry approximately 2%. This clonotype originated in an adult woman who had mild COVID-19 (a few samples of this study predate the infection). Cell type and time point are not known. The V call is TRBV5-1, the J call TRBJ1-3; 8 nucleotides agree with TRBD1. The sequenced material came from PBMCs or a T cell subset sorted from them (not recorded which). CDR3 sequence (DNA): TGCGCCAGCAGCTTCGGGACAGGCTCTGGAAACACCATATATTTT. Residues: CASSFGTGSGNTIYF.